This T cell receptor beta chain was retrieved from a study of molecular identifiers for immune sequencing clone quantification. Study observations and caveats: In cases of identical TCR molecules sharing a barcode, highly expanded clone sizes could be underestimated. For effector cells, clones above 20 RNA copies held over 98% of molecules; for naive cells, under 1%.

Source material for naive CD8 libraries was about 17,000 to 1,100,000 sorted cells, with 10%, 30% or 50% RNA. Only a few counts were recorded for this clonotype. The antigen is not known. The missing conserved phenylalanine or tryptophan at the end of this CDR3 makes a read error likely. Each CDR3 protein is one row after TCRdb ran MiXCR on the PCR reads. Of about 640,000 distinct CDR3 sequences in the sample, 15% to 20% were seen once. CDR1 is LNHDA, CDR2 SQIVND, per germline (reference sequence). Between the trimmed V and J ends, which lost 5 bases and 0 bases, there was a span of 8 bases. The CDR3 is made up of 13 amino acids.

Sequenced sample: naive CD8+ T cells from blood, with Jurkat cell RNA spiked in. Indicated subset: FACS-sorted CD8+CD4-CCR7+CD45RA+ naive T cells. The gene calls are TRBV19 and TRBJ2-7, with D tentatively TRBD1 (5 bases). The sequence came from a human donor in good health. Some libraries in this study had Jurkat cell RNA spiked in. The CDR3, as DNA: TGTGCCAGTAGTCGGACACTCTCCTACGAGCAGTACTCC. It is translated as CASSRTLSYEQYS.